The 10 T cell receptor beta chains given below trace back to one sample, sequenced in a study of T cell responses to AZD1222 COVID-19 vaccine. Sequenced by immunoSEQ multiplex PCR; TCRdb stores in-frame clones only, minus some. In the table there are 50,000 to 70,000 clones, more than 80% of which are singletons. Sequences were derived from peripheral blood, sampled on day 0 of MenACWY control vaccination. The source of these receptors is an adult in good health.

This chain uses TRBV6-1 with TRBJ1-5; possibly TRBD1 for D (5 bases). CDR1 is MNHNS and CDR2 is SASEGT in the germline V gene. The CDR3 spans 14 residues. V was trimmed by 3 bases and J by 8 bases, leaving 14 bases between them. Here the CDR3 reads CASSEAGRGKPQHF. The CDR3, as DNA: TGTGCCAGCAGTGAGGCGGGGCGCGGGAAGCCCCAGCATTTT.

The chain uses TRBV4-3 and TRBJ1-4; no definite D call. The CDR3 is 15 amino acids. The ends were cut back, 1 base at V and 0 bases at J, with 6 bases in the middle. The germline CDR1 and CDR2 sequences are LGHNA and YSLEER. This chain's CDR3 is CASSQGGATNEKLFF. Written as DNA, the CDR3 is TGCGCCAGCAGCCAAGGGGGAGCAACTAATGAAAAACTGTTTTTT.

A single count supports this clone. The CDR3 here is CASSPPLAGGSYEQYF. Written as DNA, the CDR3 is TGTGCCAGCTCACCCCCCCTAGCGGGAGGTTCCTACGAGCAGTACTTC. The genes are TRBV18 and TRBJ2-7; 11 nucleotides align to TRBD2. The V gene's germline CDR1 is KGHSH and CDR2 LQKENI. Trimming cost V 3 bases and J 1 base; bases outside gene matches: 5. This CDR3 is 16 amino acids long.

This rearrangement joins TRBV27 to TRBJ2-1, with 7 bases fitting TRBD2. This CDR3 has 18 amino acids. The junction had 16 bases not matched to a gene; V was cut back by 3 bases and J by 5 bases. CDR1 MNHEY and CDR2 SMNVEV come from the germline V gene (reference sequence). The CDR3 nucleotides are TGTGCCAGCAGTTTGATCGGCGGGAGAGGCTTTAAGGACAATGAGCAGTTCTTC. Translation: CASSLIGGRGFKDNEQFF.

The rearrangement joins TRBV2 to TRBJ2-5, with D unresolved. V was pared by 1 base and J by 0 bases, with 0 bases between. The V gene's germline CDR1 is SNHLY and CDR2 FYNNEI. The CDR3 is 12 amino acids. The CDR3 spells CASSEDQETQYF. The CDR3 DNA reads TGTGCCAGCAGTGAAGACCAAGAGACCCAGTACTTC.

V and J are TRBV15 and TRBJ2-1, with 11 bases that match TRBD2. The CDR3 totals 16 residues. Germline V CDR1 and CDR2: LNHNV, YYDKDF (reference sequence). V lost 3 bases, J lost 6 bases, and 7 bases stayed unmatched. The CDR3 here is CATSRELAGGGNEQFF. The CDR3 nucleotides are TGTGCCACCAGCAGGGAGCTAGCGGGAGGTGGCAATGAGCAGTTCTTC.

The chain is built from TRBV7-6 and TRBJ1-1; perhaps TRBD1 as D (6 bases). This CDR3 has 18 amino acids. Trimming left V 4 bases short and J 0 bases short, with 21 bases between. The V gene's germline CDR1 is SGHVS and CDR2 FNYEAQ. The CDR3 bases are TGTGCCAGCAGCTCCCTCGAACCGGGACACTACTTGAACACTGAAGCTTTCTTT. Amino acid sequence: CASSSLEPGHYLNTEAFF.

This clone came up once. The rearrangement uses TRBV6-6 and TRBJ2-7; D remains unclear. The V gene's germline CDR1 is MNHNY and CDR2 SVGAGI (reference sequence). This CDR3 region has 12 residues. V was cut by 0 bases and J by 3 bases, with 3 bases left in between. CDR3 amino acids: CASSYSSYEQYF. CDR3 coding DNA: TGTGCCAGCAGTTACTCCAGCTACGAGCAGTACTTC.

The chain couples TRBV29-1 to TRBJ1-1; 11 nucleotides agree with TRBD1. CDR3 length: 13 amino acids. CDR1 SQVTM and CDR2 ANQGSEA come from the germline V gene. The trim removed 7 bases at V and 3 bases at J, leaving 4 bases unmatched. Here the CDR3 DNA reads TGCAGCGCAGGACAGGGGGCGCACACTGAAGCTTTCTTT. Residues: CSAGQGAHTEAFF.

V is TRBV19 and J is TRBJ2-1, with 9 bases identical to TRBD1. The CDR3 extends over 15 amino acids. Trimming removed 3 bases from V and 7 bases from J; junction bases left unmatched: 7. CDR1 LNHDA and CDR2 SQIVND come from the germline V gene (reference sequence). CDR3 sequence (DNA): TGTGCCAGTAGTATGGGACAGGGTAACTGGAATGAGCAGTTCTTC. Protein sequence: CASSMGQGNWNEQFF.